This TCR beta chain was recorded in a study of vaccination effects on CD4 cells after COVID-19. Produced via immunoSEQ multiplex PCR; TCRdb's table is partial and in-frame only. The sample yields 20,000 to 25,000 clones, 65% to 80% seen once. This clone was found a few times. Its matching antigen is unknown. Culture proceeded for 10 days, and CD4+ T cells were then isolated. The healthy vaccine recipients, who had no prior SARS-CoV-2 infection, showed negative nucleocapsid antibodies. The CDR3 sequence is 16 residues long. Germline assignment: CDR1 LGHNA and CDR2 YSLEER. V was clipped by 4 bases and J by 7 bases, with 20 bases between them.

The genes are TRBV4-3 and TRBJ2-1; D tentatively reads TRBD1 or TRBD2 (7 bases each). Here the sequenced sample was CD4+ T cells from PBMCs cultured without peptide, taken before COVID-19 vaccination. The sequence was obtained from a human donor who received a COVID-19 vaccine. CDR3 residues: CASSLGGGGAGNEQFF. The CDR3 coding sequence is TGCGCCAGCAGCCTCGGGGGAGGGGGCGCGGGGAATGAGCAGTTCTTC.